This TCR beta chain came from a study of cytomegalovirus exposure and HLA in healthy donors. This PCR relied on a set of 60 Vbeta primers and 13 Jbeta primers. Sequencing was performed with immunoSEQ multiplex PCR; in TCRdb, only in-frame clones are kept and a portion is missing. The sample carries approximately 84,000 clones, 78% recorded once. The sample taken for sequencing was PBMCs. The sequence was obtained from a male donor in good health and CMV-seropositive.

CDR3 DNA sequence: TGTGCCAGCAGACCCCTTCCGGGACTAGAATCACCTGGGGCCAACGTCCTGACTTTC. Its translation: CASRPLPGLESPGANVLTF. V and J are TRBV28 and TRBJ2-6; 8 bases match TRBD2. The CDR3 is 19 residues long. Germline V gives CDR1 MDHEN, CDR2 SYDVKM. The V segment lost 6 bases and the J segment 2 bases; nucleotides outside the gene matches: 15.